Below are 32 T cell receptor beta chains sequenced from a single sample in a study of blood T cell repertoires in COVID-19. Sequenced by immunoSEQ multiplex PCR; TCRdb stores in-frame clones only, minus some. In the table there are some 120,000 clones, 88% of which are singletons. Material: peripheral blood. These receptors were taken from a woman in her forties or fifties with active or convalescent COVID-19.

The chain is built from TRBV5-5 and TRBJ2-3, with a weak D call TRBD2 (6 bases). CDR1 and CDR2 from the germline V gene are SGHKS and YYEKEE (reference sequence). The CDR3 length is 20 residues. V gave up 1 base and J gave up 5 bases, with 29 bases separating them. The CDR3 DNA reads as TGTGCCAGCAGCTTGTGGGACTTGTCTTTTCATTTGCGGTCGAAAGATACGCAGTATTTT. This translates into CASSLWDLSFHLRSKDTQYF.

V is TRBV7-3 and J is TRBJ2-6; 8 bases align to TRBD1. Trimming cost V 4 bases and J 2 bases; bases outside gene matches: 4. Germline CDR1 reads SGHTA; CDR2 reads FQGTGA. This CDR3 contains 16 residues. This CDR3 reads CASSSDRGAGANVLTF. CDR3 sequence (DNA): TGTGCCAGCAGCTCAGACAGGGGAGCTGGGGCCAACGTCCTGACTTTC.

The rearrangement links TRBV30 to TRBJ2-3; TRBD1 matches at 7 bases. Germline V lookup: CDR1 GTSNPN, CDR2 SVGIG (reference sequence). With V trimmed by 5 bases and J by 2 bases, 10 bases remained unmatched. This CDR3 has 15 amino acids. The chain's CDR3 is CAWDSRGLSTDTQYF. CDR3 DNA: TGTGCCTGGGATTCCAGGGGGTTATCCACAGATACGCAGTATTTT.

The V gene is TRBV5-1, the J gene TRBJ2-7, with 9 positions matching TRBD1. Germline assignment: CDR1 SGHRS and CDR2 YFSETQ. This CDR3 has 14 amino acids. The junction had 9 bases not matched to a gene; V was cut back by 4 bases and J by 7 bases. Here the CDR3 DNA reads TGCGCCAGCAGCCTAGGGGACAGGGACAGAGAGCAGTACTTC. Protein: CASSLGDRDREQYF.

The gene calls are TRBV7-3 and TRBJ1-1; D may be TRBD1 (5 bases). Trimming left V 3 bases short and J 1 base short, with 6 bases between. The length of the CDR3 is 13 residues. Germline-derived CDR1 and CDR2 are SGHTA and FQGTGA. CDR3 in DNA: TGTGCCAGCAGCTTTAGGGGGAACACTGAAGCTTTCTTT. This codes for CASSFRGNTEAFF.

This rearrangement joins TRBV7-2 to TRBJ1-5; 11 bases line up with TRBD1. This CDR3 spans 15 amino acids. The ends lost 4 bases at V and 6 bases at J; junction bases unmatched: 5. Germline V CDR1 and CDR2: SGHTA, FQGNSA. This CDR3 reads CASSSGQGGSQPQHF. CDR3 nucleotide sequence: TGTGCCAGCAGCTCGGGACAGGGGGGTAGTCAGCCCCAGCATTTT. Full variable domain (remainder filled in from reference TRBV7-2 and TRBJ1-5): GAGVSQSPSNKVTEKGKDVELRCDPISGHTALYWYRQSLGQGLEFLIYFQGNSAPDKSGLPSDRFSAERTGGSVSTLTIQRTQQEDSAVYLCASSSGQGGSQPQHFGDGTRLSIL.

The chain combines TRBV6-5 with TRBJ1-1; D remains ambiguous. Germline CDR1 MNHEY, CDR2 SVGAGI. The CDR3 is 16 residues long. Between the trimmed V and J ends, which lost 3 bases and 0 bases, there was a span of 14 bases. CDR3 sequence: CASSYDPDGVNTEAFF. CDR3 DNA sequence: TGTGCCAGCAGTTATGATCCTGACGGGGTGAACACTGAAGCTTTCTTT.

The CDR3 DNA reads as TGCGCCAGCAGCTTGGGGGGCGGCTCTGGAAACACCATATATTTT. Translation: CASSLGGGSGNTIYF. This chain connects TRBV5-1 to TRBJ1-3; weak D call: TRBD1 (5 bases). Trimming shortened V by 0 bases and J by 0 bases, and 7 bases separated the two germline ends. The germline V gene encodes CDR1 SGHRS and CDR2 YFSETQ. The CDR3 is 15 amino acids.

The chain combines TRBV21-1 with TRBJ2-1; the table's D call of TRBD2 was not tested on the DNA. TRBV21-1 is noted as a pseudogene. This CDR3 is 14 amino acids long. CDR3 protein: CAIGTSGNYNEQFF. In DNA, the CDR3 is TGTGCCATCGGGACTAGCGGAAATTACAATGAGCAGTTCTTC.

The J gene is TRBJ2-2, the V gene TRBV9; 9 bases are a match to TRBD1. In germline, CDR1 is SGDLS, CDR2 YYNGEE. The CDR3 has 16 residues. The V and J ends lost 3 bases and 2 bases, in that order; junction bases with no gene match: 5. Here the CDR3 reads CASSERQGGNTGELFF. The CDR3 DNA follows: TGTGCCAGCAGCGAGCGACAGGGGGGTAACACCGGGGAGCTGTTTTTT.

V usage is TRBV19 and J usage is TRBJ2-2; 7 bases map to TRBD2. The CDR3 has 16 amino acids. V lost 6 bases, J lost 6 bases, and 13 bases stayed unmatched. From germline, CDR1 is LNHDA and CDR2 SQIVND (reference sequence). CDR3 sequence: CASRRLAAFVAGELFF. The CDR3 DNA is TGTGCCAGTAGGAGGCTAGCGGCCTTTGTAGCCGGGGAGCTGTTTTTT.

The chain has TRBV18 and TRBJ1-2; 12 positions agree with TRBD1. Germline V gives CDR1 KGHSH, CDR2 LQKENI. The CDR3 contains 14 residues. With 2 bases clipped from V and 8 bases from J, the junction kept 3 bases outside the gene matches. CDR3 nucleotides: TGTGCCAGCTCACCAGTCGGGACAGGGGGCGGCTACACCTTC. It yields the protein CASSPVGTGGGYTF.

The chain combines TRBV4-3 with TRBJ2-4; 10 positions match TRBD1. J lost 2 bases, V lost 0 bases, and 7 bases had no gene match. This CDR3 region has 18 residues. Germline CDR1 is LGHNA and CDR2 is YSLEER. The CDR3 nucleotides are TGCGCCAGCAGCCAAGATATGAAGACAGGGGGCCCCAAAAACATTCAGTACTTC. Its translation is CASSQDMKTGGPKNIQYF.

The chain carries TRBV6-4 and TRBJ1-6; 8 nucleotides align to TRBD1. With 6 bases clipped from V and 5 bases from J, the junction kept 3 bases outside the gene matches. Germline CDR1 MRHNA, CDR2 SNTAGT. The CDR3 totals 14 residues. The CDR3 DNA sequence: TGTGCCAGCAGGGTGACAGGGGATAATTCACCCCTCCACTTT. Its translation is CASRVTGDNSPLHF.

A single count supports this clone. The chain couples TRBV6-5 to TRBJ2-3; D not resolved. Germline V gives CDR1 MNHEY, CDR2 SVGAGI. This CDR3 spans 12 amino acids. Trimming shortened V by 8 bases and J by 0 bases, and 6 bases separated the two germline ends. The CDR3 DNA reads as TGTGCCAGCCAGGAAAGCACAGATACGCAGTATTTT. Its translation: CASQESTDTQYF.

This sequence joins TRBV2 and TRBJ2-5; D remains ambiguous. The CDR3 spans 15 residues. The V gene's germline CDR1 is SNHLY and CDR2 FYNNEI. The V and J ends lost 3 bases and 2 bases respectively, with 13 bases between them. The chain's CDR3 is CASSESQDIQETQYF. The CDR3 bases are TGTGCCAGCAGTGAGAGTCAGGATATTCAAGAGACCCAGTACTTC.

The chain uses TRBV27 and TRBJ1-2; 9 bases fit TRBD1. Trimming took 6 bases from V and 6 from J; bases not matched to a gene: 8. The germline CDR1 and CDR2 sequences are MNHEY and SMNVEV (reference sequence). The CDR3 length is 14 residues. The CDR3 nucleotides read TGTGCCAGCAGCCGGGGACAGGGATGGGATGGCTACACCTTC. It codes for CASSRGQGWDGYTF.

This chain joins TRBV2 and TRBJ2-7; TRBD2 might be the D (5 bases). Germline V gene data show CDR1 as SNHLY and CDR2 as FYNNEI. V lost 5 bases and J lost 1, with 6 bases in between. The CDR3 has 12 residues. The CDR3 region has the DNA TGTGCCAGCAGTACGGGGTCCTACGAGCAGTACTTC. Residues: CASSTGSYEQYF. The variable domain in full, completed from reference TRBV2 and TRBJ2-7, reads EPEVTQTPSHQVTQMGQEVILRCVPISNHLYFYWYRQILGQKVEFLVSFYNNEISEKSEIFDDQFSVERPDGSNFTLKIRSTKLEDSAMYFCASSTGSYEQYFGPGTRLTVT.

V gene TRBV28 combines with J gene TRBJ2-7; no clear D gene. From germline, CDR1 is MDHEN and CDR2 SYDVKM. The V and J ends lost 1 base and 7 bases respectively, with 11 bases between them. The CDR3 has 13 amino acids. CDR3 sequence reads: CASSLLTPQEQYF. DNA for the CDR3: TGTGCCAGCAGTTTATTGACACCGCAAGAGCAGTACTTC.

The chain uses TRBV7-2 and TRBJ2-1; 10 nucleotides match TRBD1. CDR3 length equals 16 residues. V lost 5 bases, J lost 1 base, and 5 bases stayed unmatched. Per germline, CDR1 SGHTA and CDR2 FQGNSA. CDR3 sequence: CASSTGQGVSYNEQFF. The DNA of the CDR3 is TGTGCCAGCAGCACAGGACAGGGGGTTTCCTACAATGAGCAGTTCTTC.

The chain links TRBV19 to TRBJ1-2; a possible D gene is TRBD1 (6 bases). Looked up from germline, CDR1 is LNHDA and CDR2 is SQIVND (reference sequence). Trimming pared 5 bases from V and 2 bases from J, leaving 15 bases between. The CDR3 runs 15 residues. The CDR3 nucleotides read TGTGCCAGTAGTCCATACGGGACACTCAACTATGGCTACACCTTC. Its translation: CASSPYGTLNYGYTF.

The rearrangement links TRBV6-5 to TRBJ1-6; the match to TRBD1 covers 12 bases. The CDR3 covers 14 residues. Per germline, CDR1 MNHEY and CDR2 SVGAGI. The V gene end was trimmed by 6 bases and the J gene end by 10 bases; junction bases not matched to a gene: 4. For the CDR3, the DNA is TGTGCCAGCAGCAAGGGGACAGGGGGCTCACCCCTCCACTTT. Translation gives CASSKGTGGSPLHF.

The chain has TRBV27 and TRBJ1-5; the match to TRBD1 covers 8 bases. The CDR3 spans 18 residues. V shed 10 bases, J shed 4 bases, and the junction held 21 bases outside the gene matches. CDR1 is MNHEY, CDR2 SMNVEV, per germline (reference sequence). The CDR3 is CATVRGPKQSPPNQPQHF. The DNA of the CDR3 is TGTGCCACTGTCAGGGGGCCCAAACAAAGTCCACCGAATCAGCCCCAGCATTTT.

The DNA for the CDR3 is TGTGCCAGCTCACAGGGGACAACTAATGAAAAACTGTTTTTT. Protein product: CASSQGTTNEKLFF. The rearrangement uses TRBV18 and TRBJ1-4, with a weak D call TRBD1 (5 bases). The V and J ends lost 4 bases and 0 bases respectively, with 6 bases between them. The CDR3 contains 14 residues. Germline lookup yields CDR1 KGHSH and CDR2 LQKENI.

This chain connects TRBV29-1 to TRBJ1-5, with 9 positions matching TRBD1. CDR3 length: 12 amino acids. Looked up from germline, CDR1 is SQVTM and CDR2 is ANQGSEA. V lost 3 bases, J lost 6 bases, and 0 bases stayed unmatched. The DNA of the CDR3 is TGCAGCGTTGAGACAGGGGGTCAGCCCCAGCATTTT. Protein: CSVETGGQPQHF.

The chain uses TRBV19 and TRBJ2-7; D might be TRBD2 (6 bases). Germline lookup yields CDR1 LNHDA and CDR2 SQIVND (reference sequence). Trimming took off 3 bases at V and 5 bases at J, with 14 bases between the two ends. CDR3 length equals 14 residues. In nucleotides, the CDR3 is TGTGCCAGTAGTATGGGTCGGGAGTTCAACGAGCAGTACTTC. It translates to CASSMGREFNEQYF.

The DNA of the CDR3 is TGTGCCATCAGTGAGTCCAGCGGGAGGACCACCGGGGAGCTGTTTTTT. This codes for CAISESSGRTTGELFF. The chain uses TRBV10-3 and TRBJ2-2, with 9 bases aligning to TRBD2. This CDR3 region has 16 residues. The trim removed 0 bases at V and 4 bases at J, leaving 3 bases unmatched. Germline assignment: CDR1 ENHRY and CDR2 SYGVKD.

V usage is TRBV25-1 and J usage is TRBJ2-7; weak D call: TRBD1 (5 bases). V gave up 4 bases and J gave up 4 bases, with 11 bases separating them. Germline V gene sequence: CDR1 MGHDK, CDR2 SYGVNS. This CDR3 region has 13 residues. DNA for the CDR3: TGTGCCAGCAGTGCCTCAGGGCTGTACGAGCAGTACTTC. It is translated as CASSASGLYEQYF.

The chain combines TRBV3-1 (or the pseudogene TRBV3-2) with TRBJ1-5; a possible D gene is TRBD1 (6 bases). The V end was cut by 3 bases, the J end by 7 bases, with 13 bases between. Germline V gene sequence: CDR1 LGHDT, CDR2 YNNKEL (reference sequence). This CDR3 is 14 amino acids long. CDR3 region: CASSHRQVDQPQHF. The CDR3 bases are TGTGCCAGCAGCCACCGACAGGTAGACCAGCCCCAGCATTTT.

The chain couples TRBV5-1 to TRBJ1-6, with unresolved D. This CDR3 is built from 13 residues. Germline loops: CDR1 SGHRS, CDR2 YFSETQ. Trimming took 5 bases from V and 7 from J, leaving 10 bases between them. The CDR3: CASRWESNSPLHF. As DNA, the CDR3 is TGCGCCAGCAGGTGGGAGTCAAATTCACCCCTCCACTTT.

The DNA for the CDR3 is TGTGCCAGCTCCCCGGGACAGGGGAACAATGAGCAGTTCTTC. Encoded protein: CASSPGQGNNEQFF. This sequence joins TRBV18 and TRBJ2-1; 10 nucleotides align to TRBD1. Per the germline V gene, CDR1 is KGHSH and CDR2 is LQKENI. With 6 bases clipped from V and 5 bases from J, the junction kept 4 bases outside the gene matches. The CDR3 spans 14 residues.

The chain combines TRBV4-1 with TRBJ2-6, with D possibly TRBD2 on 6 matching bases. Trimming stripped 0 bases from V and 4 bases from J, with 10 bases between. This CDR3 is 16 amino acids long. CDR1 and CDR2 (germline): MGHRA, YSYEKL. The CDR3 sequence is CASSQEEGLGANVLTF. The CDR3 coding sequence is TGCGCCAGCAGCCAAGAGGAGGGTCTCGGGGCCAACGTCCTGACTTTC.